This T cell receptor beta chain was obtained from a study of shared clonotypes between healthy human individuals. Overall study context: Each donor's CD8 memory used one plate, CD8 naive two, each CD4 subset three. General study findings and limits: In contrast to clonotypes shared by all four donors, non-shared clonotypes had lower generation probabilities.

As concerns this clone: The antigen is not known.

Among the donors, all were Caucasian adults who lived in Nashville, Tennessee. V shed 6 bases and J shed 1 base, with 6 bases lying between them. Per the germline V gene, CDR1 is MDHEN and CDR2 is SYDVKM. The CDR3 consists of 12 residues. At deep level, the assay was performed. Clones were sequenced by immunoSEQ multiplex PCR, and TCRdb holds only the in-frame ones, with some missing. This sample carries roughly 320,000 clones, around 90% of them seen once, and the ten largest clones take 15% to 20%. The chain uses TRBV28 and TRBJ1-1; D not resolved. The sequence derives from a man aged 18-30 years in good health. Material for sequencing was memory CD8+ T cells sorted from blood. The sample's subset: CD45RO+ cells pooled with CCR7-negative TemRA cells. The CDR3 DNA sequence: TGTGCCAGCAGAGCGGGGAACACTGAAGCTTTCTTT. It specifies CASRAGNTEAFF.